Described below is a single TCR beta chain sequence and its context. This clonotype was counted only a few times. The clone's antigen remains unknown. Base qualities are missing; no much larger clone stands one base away. The sample belongs to a study of T-cell memory formation after mild COVID-19 (dated by TCRdb to about 2021). Regarding the complete study: TCR sequence clusters from the two donors were found to be largely donor specific. The cohort was made up of two young adult volunteers, one female and one male, who were previously healthy. T-cell clones expanding and contracting after mild COVID-19 in a couple of donors were tracked by longitudinal TCRalpha and TCRbeta repertoire sequencing. Points the paper makes about the study in general: Only two mild cases were covered by the study, and larger cohorts that include severe cases with pre-infection samples were considered necessary. SARS-CoV-2 specificity of the second-wave clones peaking on day 37 was not confirmed. Contracting CD4+ clones appeared mostly in the CM and EM memory subsets, whereas CD8+ clones were enriched in EMRA. The detection of some responding clones in pre-infection memory suggests that pre-existing cross-reactive memory T cells joined the SARS-CoV-2 response. Clones contracting from day 15 to 85 had balanced CD4/CD8 phenotypes, while a second wave expanding from day 15 to 37 was biased towards CD4+.

PBMCs were isolated by Ficoll-Paque density gradient centrifugation. Reading the germline V gene (reference sequence) gives CDR1 MNHNY and CDR2 SVGAGI. The cysteine opens and the phenylalanine closes a CDR3 of 12 amino acids. CDR3 DNA only is kept here, 36 bases in frame from base 1. Relative to germline, V is 6 bases shorter and J is 10 bases shorter, with 12 bases between their ends. Sequencing took place on an Illumina NovaSeq 6000. TCRalpha and TCRbeta cDNA libraries were built by 5'RACE with constant-segment primers, adding sample barcodes and unique molecular identifiers. RNA was extracted from every sample with Trizol reagent. Libraries were amplified in two PCR steps, with a second sample barcode and Illumina TruSeq adapters added in the second step. The libraries were sequenced on an Illumina NovaSeq using 2 x 150 bp paired-end reads. The study's own analysis went as follows. The reads were demultiplexed and collapsed into UMI-guided consensus sequences using migec v1.2.7. Using mixcr v2.1.11, UMI consensuses were aligned to TRA and TRB V and J templates and then assembled into clonotypes. A clonotype was counted as expanded or contracted only when both edgeR and NoisET called the clonotype significant, with the noise models trained on biological replicates. For edgeR calls, the cutoffs were a false discovery rate-adjusted p below 0.01 and a log2 fold-change threshold of 1. As an exploratory analysis of dynamics, max-normalized trajectories of the 1000 most abundant clonotypes were examined with PCA combined with hierarchical clustering. Each responding clone was given a CD4 or CD8 phenotype based on the CD4+ and CD8+ repertoires, which had been sequenced separately. TCRdb handled the public reads itself, with Q25 trimming in fastp and clone calling in MiXCR, and kept productive beta chains. Rows with a matching CDR3 protein are joined into one entry that keeps the most common DNA and genes. The V and J calls and clone size come from TCRdb's table, not from the authors' own analysis. The sample table holds about 210,000 distinct CDR3 sequences, of which roughly 10% were seen once. The ten top clones hold under 3.5% of the sample.

The V and J segments used are TRBV6-6 and TRBJ1-4; TRBD1 might be the D gene, on 5 matching bases. The receptor was derived from a man aged 18 to 29 who had mild COVID-19 (a few samples of this study predate the infection). The sample titles of this study are shuffled in the database, so cell type and time point are left out; the donor was told from shared clones. Sequenced: PBMCs or a T cell subset sorted from them (not recorded which). Here is the DNA: TGTGCCAGCAGCCCGGGGCCGGGAAAACTGTTTTTT. Translated, it reads CASSPGPGKLFF.